These T cell receptor beta chains were read from a single sample in a study of blood T cell repertoires in COVID-19. Produced via immunoSEQ multiplex PCR; TCRdb's table is partial and in-frame only. The sample has some 74,000 clones, approximately 79% seen once. Input material: peripheral blood. The source of these receptors is a woman aged 50 to 65 with acute or convalescent COVID-19. Both conserved end residues are part of each CDR3. Each record gives: J gene, clone size, V gene, D gene, CDR3 DNA, CDR3 protein. D genes are given only for firm matches. Clone size is stated in some rows and not others, as once, few, many or a class when expanded.

>TRBJ1-6|NA|TRBV2|NA
TGTGCCAGCAGCGACTCTGGTGCACCCCTCCACTTT
CASSDSGAPLHF
>TRBJ2-7|NA|TRBV5-8|TRBD1
TGTGCCAGCAGCTTACCTATAGACAGGGGAGGAAGGTACGAGCAGTACTTC
CASSLPIDRGGRYEQYF
>TRBJ2-1|NA|TRBV7-8|NA
TGTGCCAGCAGCGCACAGGCTTACAATGAGCAGTTCTTC
CASSAQAYNEQFF
>TRBJ1-1|NA|TRBV10-3|NA
TGTGCCATCAGTGAGGCCAGTCCGACTGAAGCTTTCTTT
CAISEASPTEAFF
>TRBJ2-3|NA|TRBV4-1|NA
TGCGCCAGCAGCCAAGGGGACTGGACGGGCACAGATACGCAGTATTTT
CASSQGDWTGTDTQYF
>TRBJ2-5|NA|TRBV7-2|TRBD2
TGTGCCAGCAGCTTGTTAAGCGGGAGGATAATAAAGACCCAGTACTTC
CASSLLSGRIIKTQYF
>TRBJ2-1|NA|TRBV19|NA
TGTGCCAGTAGTAAGGATGGGCGCCTGAGCTCCTACAATGAGCAGTTCTTC
CASSKDGRLSSYNEQFF
>TRBJ2-3|NA|TRBV6-2/TRBV6-3|NA
TGTGCCAGCAGTGTACCAGGGGGGGATACGCAGTATTTT
CASSVPGGDTQYF
>TRBJ1-4|NA|TRBV7-7|NA
TGTGCCAGCAGCTTAGGGGCTGGAGGGGATGAAAAACTGTTTTTT
CASSLGAGGDEKLFF
>TRBJ1-6|NA|TRBV5-8|NA
TGTGCCAGTCCGCGGGATATGAATTCACCCCTCCACTTT
CASPRDMNSPLHF
>TRBJ2-3|NA|TRBV9|NA
TGTGCCAGCACCGGACTATCCAGCACAGATACGCAGTATTTT
CASTGLSSTDTQYF
>TRBJ1-5|NA|TRBV19|NA
TGTGCCAGTAGCTCCCCGGCGGAGGCAGGAGGGCAGCCCCAGCATTTT
CASSSPAEAGGQPQHF
>TRBJ2-1|NA|TRBV4-3|TRBD2
TGCGCCAGCAGCCAAGGACTAGCGGGAGGCTCCTACAATGAGCAGTTCTTC
CASSQGLAGGSYNEQFF
>TRBJ2-5|few|TRBV4-1|NA
TGCGCCAGCAGCCAGGTAGGGGGACGGCTACAAGAGACCCAGTACTTC
CASSQVGGRLQETQYF
>TRBJ1-4|few|TRBV30|NA
TGTGCCTGGAGTCTACAGGGAGTTAGGGAAAAACTGTTTTTT
CAWSLQGVREKLFF
>TRBJ1-4|NA|TRBV6-5|TRBD1
TGTGCCAGCCAAACTGGGGGGACAGGGAACGAAAAACTGTTTTTT
CASQTGGTGNEKLFF
>TRBJ2-5|NA|TRBV4-2|NA
TGTGCCAGCAGCCAAGGGCAGGGGTTGAGGGTAGAGACCCAGTACTTC
CASSQGQGLRVETQYF
>TRBJ1-2|once|TRBV6-5|TRBD1
TGTGCCAGCAGCCCCCACGGCCAGGGGGCGAATGGCTACACCTTC
CASSPHGQGANGYTF
>TRBJ1-2|NA|TRBV30|NA
TGTGCCGCGGCAGCGGGGAACTATGGCTACACCTTC
CAAAAGNYGYTF
>TRBJ1-6|NA|TRBV18|NA
TGTGCCAGCTCACCCGGGTCCCTAGCCCCCCTCCACTTT
CASSPGSLAPLHF
>TRBJ2-7|NA|TRBV4-1|NA
TGCGCCAGCAGCCAAGAGCAGGGTCCCTACGAGCAGTACTTC
CASSQEQGPYEQYF
>TRBJ2-7|NA|TRBV3-1/TRBV3-2|TRBD2
TGTGCCAGCAGCCCGCGGGGGGCCCTCAGCTCCTACGAGCAGTACTTC
CASSPRGALSSYEQYF
>TRBJ1-2|NA|TRBV5-1|NA
TGCGCCAGCAGCGCAAGAAATTCCGGGGATGGCTACACCTTC
CASSARNSGDGYTF
>TRBJ1-4|NA|TRBV6-2/TRBV6-3|NA
TGTGCCAGCAGTTACGCGGGGCACCGTAATGAAAAACTGTTTTTT
CASSYAGHRNEKLFF
>TRBJ1-4|NA|TRBV30|NA
TGTGCCTGGAGTGTATCGAGATCCGGTTCTAATGAAAAACTGTTTTTT
CAWSVSRSGSNEKLFF
>TRBJ1-1|NA|TRBV6-5|NA
TGTGCCAGCAGTTCCCAGGGGAACACTGAAGCTTTCTTT
CASSSQGNTEAFF
>TRBJ1-1|once|TRBV6-5|TRBD1
TGTGCCAGCAGTTACCCCGAACAGGGGTCTGAAGCTTTCTTT
CASSYPEQGSEAFF
>TRBJ2-1|many|TRBV30|NA
TGTGCCTGGAGTGCACACAGATTGCAGGGGCTGAATGAGCAGTTCTTC
CAWSAHRLQGLNEQFF
>TRBJ1-2|NA|TRBV7-9|NA
TGTGCCAGCAGCTCGGGACGCGCGGGAGGCTACACCTTC
CASSSGRAGGYTF
>TRBJ2-2|once|TRBV6-6|NA
TGTGCCAGCAGCGTTGCCGGGGAGCTGTTTTTT
CASSVAGELFF
>TRBJ2-5|NA|TRBV4-1|NA
TGCGCCAGCAGCCCCACGCACGGGAGTGAAGAGACCCAGTACTTC
CASSPTHGSEETQYF
>TRBJ2-6|NA|TRBV11-3|TRBD1
TGTGCCAGCAGCTTAGGGGGACAGGGTTGTTCTGGGGCCAACGTCCTGACTTTC
CASSLGGQGCSGANVLTF
>TRBJ1-1|NA|TRBV14|NA
TGTGCCAGCAGCCAAGATGGTGGTTGGGGCCTGAACACTGAAGCTTTCTTT
CASSQDGGWGLNTEAFF
>TRBJ2-7|NA|TRBV24-1|TRBD2
TGTGCCACCAGTGATACCGGGAGGGAGGACGAGCAGTACTTC
CATSDTGREDEQYF
>TRBJ2-7|NA|TRBV24-1|NA
TGTGCCACCAGTGATCCTCAGACCTACGAGCAGTACTTC
CATSDPQTYEQYF
>TRBJ2-7|NA|TRBV28|NA
TGTGCCAGCAGTTATAGCGGTGCTTCTTACGAGCAGTACTTC
CASSYSGASYEQYF
>TRBJ2-7|NA|TRBV2|NA
TGTGCCAGCACTTGGACACCTGACCCTTACGAGCAGTACTTC
CASTWTPDPYEQYF
>TRBJ2-3|NA|TRBV10-1|TRBD2
TGCGCCAGCAGAGGGACTAGCGGGAGGAGGGCAGATACGCAGTATTTT
CASRGTSGRRADTQYF
>TRBJ2-5|NA|TRBV20-1|NA
TGCAGTGCTAGTGAGTCGGCTAGCTATGGAGAGACCCAGTACTTC
CSASESASYGETQYF
>TRBJ1-1|NA|TRBV5-4|NA
TGTGCCAGCAGCTTGGGTGGGGAGATGAACACTGAAGCTTTCTTT
CASSLGGEMNTEAFF
>TRBJ1-1|NA|TRBV7-9|NA
TGTGCCAGCAGCTTAGTTGGTAGAACAGCTTTCTTT
CASSLVGRTAFF
>TRBJ1-2|NA|TRBV30|TRBD1
TGTGCCTGGAACAGACAGGGTGGCTACACCTTC
CAWNRQGGYTF
>TRBJ2-2|once|TRBV2|NA
TGTGCCAGCAGTCCGGAGGGCGCCGGGGAGCTGTTTTTT
CASSPEGAGELFF
>TRBJ2-1|NA|TRBV7-2|TRBD1
TGTGCCAGCAGCTTAGCGTACTTGGGGACAGGGGAGATCAATGAGCAGTTCTTC
CASSLAYLGTGEINEQFF
>TRBJ2-7|NA|TRBV18|TRBD2
TGTGCCAGCTCAGCAACTAGCGGGGGGGCCTACGAGCAGTACTTC
CASSATSGGAYEQYF
>TRBJ2-1|NA|TRBV18|TRBD2
TGTGCCAGCTCAGAGGCGGGAGGATCCTACAATGAGCAGTTCTTC
CASSEAGGSYNEQFF
>TRBJ2-1|NA|TRBV18|NA
TGTGCCAGCTCACAACGGGACAATGAGCAGTTCTTC
CASSQRDNEQFF
>TRBJ2-2|once|TRBV14|NA
TGTGCCAGCAGCCAAGATTCGAGTTTGAACTCCGGGGAGCTGTTTTTT
CASSQDSSLNSGELFF
>TRBJ2-5|NA|TRBV23-1|TRBD2
TGCGCCAGCAGTCACGCGCCCCCGGGGAGGGCTAGGAGAAACTCCCCAACCCAACAAGAGACCCAGTACTTC
CASSHAPPGRARRNSPTQQETQYF
>TRBJ2-5|once|TRBV13|NA
TGTGCCAGCAGCCACCACTCCGAGACCCAGTACTTC
CASSHHSETQYF
>TRBJ2-3|NA|TRBV28|TRBD2
TGTGCCAGCACCTATAGCGGGAGGGATACGCAGTATTTT
CASTYSGRDTQYF
>TRBJ2-1|NA|TRBV5-1|TRBD1
TGCGCCAGCAGCTTCGACAGGGGCTACAATGAGCAGTTCTTC
CASSFDRGYNEQFF
>TRBJ2-1|few|TRBV5-4|NA
TGTGCCAGCTCCCGCCGCGGGGGCGGGGATGAGCAGTTCTTC
CASSRRGGGDEQFF
>TRBJ1-5|NA|TRBV30|NA
TGTGCCTGGAGTCCGCCGGGAGATCAGCCCCAGCATTTT
CAWSPPGDQPQHF
>TRBJ1-5|NA|TRBV10-1|NA
TGCGCCAGCAGTGAGTCCAGGGTTCTGGTTGAAACCAATCAGCCCCAGCATTTT
CASSESRVLVETNQPQHF
>TRBJ1-2|NA|TRBV28|TRBD1
TGTGCCAGCAGTTTATCCCTTCCGGGACAGGGGACCTATGGCTACACCTTC
CASSLSLPGQGTYGYTF
>TRBJ1-2|NA|TRBV24-1|NA
TGTGCCACCGCAGGTCCAGGTGGCTACACCTTC
CATAGPGGYTF